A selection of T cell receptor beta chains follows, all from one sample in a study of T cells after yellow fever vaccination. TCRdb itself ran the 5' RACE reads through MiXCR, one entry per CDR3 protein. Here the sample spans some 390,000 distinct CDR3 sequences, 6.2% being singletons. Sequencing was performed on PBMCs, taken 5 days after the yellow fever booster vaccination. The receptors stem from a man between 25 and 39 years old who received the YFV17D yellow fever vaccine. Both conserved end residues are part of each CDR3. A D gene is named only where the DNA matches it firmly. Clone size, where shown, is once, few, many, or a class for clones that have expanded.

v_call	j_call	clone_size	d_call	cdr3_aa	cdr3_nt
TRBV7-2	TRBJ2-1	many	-	CASSLLANEQFF	TGTGCCAGCAGCTTATTAGCAAATGAGCAGTTCTTC
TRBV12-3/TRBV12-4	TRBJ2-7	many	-	CASRVGTSIYEQYF	TGTGCCAGCAGGGTGGGGACAAGTATTTACGAGCAGTACTTC
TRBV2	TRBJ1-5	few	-	CASRRENSNQPQHF	TGTGCCAGCAGGAGAGAGAATAGCAATCAGCCCCAGCATTTT
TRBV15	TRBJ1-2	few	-	CATSRDSHGYTF	TGTGCCACCAGCAGAGATAGCCATGGCTACACCTTC
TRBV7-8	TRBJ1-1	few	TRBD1	CASSPWDRNTEAFF	TGTGCCAGCAGCCCTTGGGACAGGAACACTGAAGCTTTCTTT
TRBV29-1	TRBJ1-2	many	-	CSVDKTGANYGYTF	TGCAGCGTTGATAAGACAGGAGCTAACTATGGCTACACCTTC
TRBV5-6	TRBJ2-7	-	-	CASSLVSAPSDEQYF	TGTGCCAGCAGCTTGGTCAGCGCGCCTAGCGACGAGCAGTACTTC
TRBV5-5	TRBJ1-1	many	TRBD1	CASRPPQGLDTEAFF	TGTGCCAGCAGACCCCCACAGGGGTTGGACACTGAAGCTTTCTTT
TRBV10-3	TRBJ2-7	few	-	CAISGGSEQYF	TGTGCCATCAGTGGGGGCTCCGAGCAGTACTTC
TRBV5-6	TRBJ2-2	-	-	CASSLLDNTGELFF	TGTGCCAGCAGCTTGTTGGACAACACCGGGGAGCTGTTTTTT
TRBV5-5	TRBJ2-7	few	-	CASTLDSYEQYF	TGTGCCAGCACTTTAGACTCCTACGAGCAGTACTTC
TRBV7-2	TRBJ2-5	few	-	CASSLSQNQETQYF	TGTGCCAGCAGCTTAAGCCAGAACCAAGAGACCCAGTACTTC
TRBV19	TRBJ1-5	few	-	CASSILPWAGYGGQPQHF	TGTGCCAGTAGTATACTCCCTTGGGCAGGTTATGGCGGTCAGCCCCAGCATTTT
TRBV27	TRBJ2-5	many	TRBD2	CASSSGLAGIGTQYF	TGTGCCAGCAGTTCCGGACTAGCGGGGATTGGGACCCAGTACTTC
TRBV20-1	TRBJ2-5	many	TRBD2	CSARDPSGSGETQYF	TGCAGTGCTAGAGATCCTAGCGGGAGTGGGGAGACCCAGTACTTC
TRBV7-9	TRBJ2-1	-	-	CASSKRRDSYNEQFF	TGTGCCAGCAGCAAACGGAGGGACAGTTACAATGAGCAGTTCTTC
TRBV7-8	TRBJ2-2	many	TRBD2	CASGLGGTGELFF	TGTGCCAGCGGACTAGGAGGGACCGGGGAGCTGTTTTTT
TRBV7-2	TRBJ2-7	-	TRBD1	CAIRRDRTSYEQYF	TGTGCCATCCGCCGGGACAGGACTTCCTACGAGCAGTACTTC
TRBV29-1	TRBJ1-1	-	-	CSAGDRQKIEAFF	TGCAGCGCGGGGGACCGACAGAAGATTGAAGCTTTCTTT
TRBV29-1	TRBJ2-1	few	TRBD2	CSVAKRLAAPMGEQFF	TGCAGCGTTGCTAAACGACTAGCGGCACCCATGGGAGAGCAGTTCTTC
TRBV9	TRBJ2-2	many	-	CASSVAPNTGELFF	TGTGCCAGCAGCGTAGCTCCGAACACCGGGGAGCTGTTTTTT
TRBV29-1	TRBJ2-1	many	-	CSVERTTLQFF	TGCAGCGTTGAAAGGACTACTTTACAGTTCTTC
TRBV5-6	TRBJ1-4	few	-	CASSLRESYEKLFF	TGTGCCAGCAGCTTGCGGGAATCGTATGAAAAACTGTTTTTT
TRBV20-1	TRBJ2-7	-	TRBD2	CSAKLAGELYEQYF	TGCAGTGCCAAGTTAGCGGGAGAACTCTACGAGCAGTACTTC
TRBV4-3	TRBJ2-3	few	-	CASSQDLPGTSTDTQYF	TGCGCCAGCAGCCAAGATCTTCCGGGGACTAGCACAGATACGCAGTATTTT
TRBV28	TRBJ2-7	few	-	CASTDPPEQYF	TGTGCCAGCACCGATCCCCCCGAGCAGTACTTC
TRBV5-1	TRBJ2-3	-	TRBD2	CASSFGGREDTQYF	TGCGCCAGCAGCTTCGGCGGGAGAGAAGATACGCAGTATTTT
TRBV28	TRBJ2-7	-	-	CASSTIGTGSYEQYF	TGTGCCAGCAGTACTATAGGGACGGGTTCCTACGAGCAGTACTTC
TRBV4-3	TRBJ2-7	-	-	CASSQGAGPSYEQYF	TGCGCCAGCAGCCAAGGGGCCGGGCCGTCCTACGAGCAGTACTTC
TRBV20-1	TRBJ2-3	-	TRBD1	CSATRDRLLVTDTQYF	TGCAGTGCTACCCGGGACAGACTCCTGGTCACAGATACGCAGTATTTT
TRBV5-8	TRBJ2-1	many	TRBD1	CASSPRTGTEYNEQFF	TGTGCCAGCAGCCCAAGAACCGGGACAGAATACAATGAGCAGTTCTTC
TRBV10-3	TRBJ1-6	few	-	CATLTALNSPLHF	TGTGCCACCCTGACCGCGCTTAATTCACCCCTCCACTTT
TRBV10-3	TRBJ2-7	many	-	CAISPPPPSGRSYEQYF	TGTGCCATCAGCCCCCCCCCGCCCAGCGGAAGATCCTACGAGCAGTACTTC
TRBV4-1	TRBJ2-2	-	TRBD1	CASSQEAGQGVDTGELFF	TGCGCCAGCAGCCAAGAAGCGGGACAGGGTGTGGACACCGGGGAGCTGTTTTTT
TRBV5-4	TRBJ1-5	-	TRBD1	CASSNGTAVKYGQQPQHF	TGTGCCAGCAGTAACGGGACAGCGGTGAAGTATGGGCAGCAGCCCCAGCATTTT
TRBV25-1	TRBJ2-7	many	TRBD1	CASSELGRGRDEQYF	TGTGCCAGCAGTGAATTAGGAAGGGGGCGGGACGAGCAGTACTTC
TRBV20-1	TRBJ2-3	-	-	CSADRGASTQYF	TGCAGTGCCGACCGGGGGGCCAGTACGCAGTATTTT
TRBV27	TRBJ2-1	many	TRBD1	CASSTRQGFGRVYNEQFF	TGTGCCAGCAGTACCAGACAGGGCTTCGGGCGAGTCTACAATGAGCAGTTCTTC
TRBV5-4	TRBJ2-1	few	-	CASSPHRGMSNEQFF	TGTGCCAGCAGCCCCCACCGCGGGATGTCCAATGAGCAGTTCTTC
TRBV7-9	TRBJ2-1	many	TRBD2	CASTPSGTSAVDEQFF	TGTGCCAGCACCCCCTCCGGGACTAGCGCCGTGGATGAGCAGTTCTTC
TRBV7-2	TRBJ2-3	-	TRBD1	CASSYRDRDIDTQYF	TGTGCCAGCAGCTACCGGGACAGGGACATAGATACGCAGTATTTT
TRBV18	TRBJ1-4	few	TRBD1	CASSGGMKTGQLNEKLFF	TGTGCCAGCTCGGGAGGAATGAAAACGGGACAGCTTAATGAAAAACTGTTTTTT
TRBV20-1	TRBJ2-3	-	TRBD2	CRPALLSERENPDTQYF	TGCAGACCCGCCCTACTCTCCGAGCGGGAGAATCCAGATACGCAGTATTTT
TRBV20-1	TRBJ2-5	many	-	CSARKPGEETQYF	TGCAGTGCTAGGAAACCAGGGGAAGAGACCCAGTACTTC
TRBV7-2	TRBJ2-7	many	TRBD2	CASSLARTSEFYEQYF	TGTGCCAGCAGCTTAGCGAGGACTAGTGAATTCTACGAGCAGTACTTC
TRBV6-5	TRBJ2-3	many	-	CASSYVSTDTQYF	TGTGCCAGCAGTTACGTCTCCACAGATACGCAGTATTTT
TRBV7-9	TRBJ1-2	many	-	CASSFTGKGYTF	TGTGCCAGCAGCTTTACCGGGAAGGGCTACACCTTC
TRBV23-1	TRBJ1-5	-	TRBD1	CASKRLTGGRNQPQHF	TGCGCCAGCAAAAGATTAACAGGGGGCCGGAATCAGCCCCAGCATTTT
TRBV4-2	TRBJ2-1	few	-	CASSQPRVGTRGDEQFF	TGTGCCAGCAGCCAGCCCCGGGTAGGGACTCGAGGCGATGAGCAGTTCTTC
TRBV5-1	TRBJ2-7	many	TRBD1	CASSGPGQTYEQYF	TGCGCCAGCAGCGGCCCGGGACAGACCTACGAGCAGTACTTC
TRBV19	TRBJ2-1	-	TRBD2	CASSEGTSFLKHNEQFF	TGTGCCAGTAGTGAGGGGACTAGTTTCCTAAAACACAATGAGCAGTTCTTC
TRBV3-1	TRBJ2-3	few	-	CASSQVIAGTDTQYF	TGTGCCAGCAGCCAAGTAATAGCAGGCACGGATACGCAGTATTTT
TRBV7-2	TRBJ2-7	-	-	CASRSLRAAPEQYF	TGTGCCAGCAGATCATTACGAGCAGCCCCCGAGCAGTACTTC
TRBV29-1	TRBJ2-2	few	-	CSVERGGGGELFF	TGCAGCGTGGAGCGGGGAGGGGGCGGGGAGCTGTTTTTT
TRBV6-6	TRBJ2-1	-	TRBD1	CAAWTGVDEQFF	TGTGCCGCCTGGACAGGGGTCGATGAGCAGTTCTTC
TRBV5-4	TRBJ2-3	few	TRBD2	CASSRPGLDTDTQYF	TGTGCCAGCAGCCGACCGGGACTAGACACAGATACGCAGTATTTT
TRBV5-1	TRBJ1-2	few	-	CASSSPGTDYGYTF	TGCGCCAGCAGCTCCCCCGGGACGGACTATGGCTACACCTTC